The 5 T cell receptor beta chains in this list originate from one sample, sequenced in a study of T cells after yellow fever vaccination. TCRdb re-analysed the 5' RACE reads in MiXCR, keeping a single row per CDR3 protein. This sample yields 20,000 to 30,000 distinct CDR3 sequences, of which roughly 4.7% are seen a single time; less than 50% belongs to the top ten. The sample in question was PBMCs, either bulk or a sorted T-cell subset (CD4+, CD8+, memory, or dextramer-sorted; not recorded which), obtained on the day of the yellow fever booster vaccination. All receptors come from a man younger than 35 who received the YFV17D yellow fever vaccine.

This clonotype has ten or more counts. This sequence joins TRBV11-3 and TRBJ2-3; D might be TRBD2 (8 bases). The length of the CDR3 is 15 residues. Germline-derived CDR1 and CDR2 are SGHNT and YENEEA. Trimming shortened V by 5 bases and J by 8 bases, and 20 bases separated the two germline ends. CDR3 nucleotides: TGTGCCAGCAGCCGGGACCGGGACAGCGGGGGTACGCAGTATTTT. It specifies CASSRDRDSGGTQYF. Supplemented by reference TRBV11-3 and TRBJ2-3, the full variable domain reads EAGVVQSPRYKIIEKKQPVAFWCNPISGHNTLYWYLQNLGQGPELLIRYENEEAVDDSQLPKDRFSAERLKGVDSTLKIQPAELGDSAVYLCASSRDRDSGGTQYFGPGTRLTVL.

The table lists this clonotype with many counts. The CDR3 region has the DNA TGCGCCAGCAGCCAAGAGACCCGTGGACAGTCAAATGAAAAACTGTTTTTT. As protein: CASSQETRGQSNEKLFF. V usage is TRBV4-3 and J usage is TRBJ1-4, with D possibly TRBD1 on 6 matching bases. CDR1 is LGHNA and CDR2 is YSLEER in the germline V gene. The CDR3 totals 17 residues. Trimming left V 0 bases short and J 5 bases short, with 16 bases between.

This clonotype was counted between two and nine times. J is TRBJ1-3 and V is TRBV4-1; D gene uncertain. The V gene's germline CDR1 is MGHRA and CDR2 YSYEKL. V lost 0 bases to trimming and J lost 0 bases, with 15 bases between them. The length of the CDR3 is 18 residues. CDR3 DNA sequence: TGCGCCAGCAGCCAAGATCCCCGCAGGTTTAACTCTGGAAACACCATATATTTT. Encoded protein: CASSQDPRRFNSGNTIYF.

Judged by abundance, this clonotype is medium-sized (0.01 to 0.1%). The J gene is TRBJ2-7, the V gene TRBV5-1, with TRBD1 matching over 8 bases. Germline V gene lookup returns CDR1 SGHRS and CDR2 YFSETQ. CDR3 size: 14 residues. CDR3 nucleotide sequence: TGCGCCAGCAGCTTGACCTCCGGGACAGGCACATTGTTCGTC. Amino acid sequence: CASSLTSGTGTLFV.

The table lists this clonotype with many counts. The rearrangement uses TRBV7-2 and TRBJ2-3, with 11 bases fitting TRBD2. CDR3 size: 13 residues. Germline trimming cut 5 bases from V and 12 bases from J; bases unmatched to any gene: 7. Germline V gene sequence: CDR1 SGHTA, CDR2 FQGNSA. The DNA for the CDR3 is TGTGCCAGCAGCCTCCCTAGCGGGGGGCCCCAGTATTTT. Its translation: CASSLPSGGPQYF. The full variable domain, rest sourced from reference TRBV7-2 and TRBJ2-3, is GAGVSQSPSNKVTEKGKDVELRCDPISGHTALYWYRQSLGQGLEFLIYFQGNSAPDKSGLPSDRFSAERTGGSVSTLTIQRTQQEDSAVYLCASSLPSGGPQYFGPGTRLTVL.